This T cell receptor beta chain appears in the sequencing data of a study of CD8+ T cells in alopecia areata. Overall study: For the treated group, dosing was oral tofacitinib at 5 to 10 mg twice daily.

Points on this clone: The antigen is undetermined.

Findings of the study overall: Many expanded lesional clones stayed in scalp and blood while on tofacitinib. The presence of one nonresponder keeps the tie between baseline CD8+ expansion and response uncertain. Under tofacitinib, fewer expanded CD8+ clones appeared among the top 100 scalp clones.

CDR1 is SQVTM, CDR2 ANQGSEA, per germline. There are 14 residues in the CDR3. Trimming took 7 bases from V and 0 from J, leaving 13 bases between them. Sequencing used cDNA as its template, made by extracting RNA and reverse transcribing it. Assay used: immunoSEQ multiplex PCR; TCRdb lists only in-frame clones, some missing. Of roughly 280,000 clones listed, 45% to 70% are singletons. Treatment: oral pan-JAK inhibitor, 5-10 mg twice daily. The clonotype originates from a human donor with alopecia areata. The rearrangement joins TRBV29-1 to TRBJ1-3; D perhaps matches TRBD1 (6 bases). The source was CD4+ T cells sorted from blood, collected at roughly week 53, from a patient treated with tofacitinib. This CDR3 reads CSAAGHLSGNTIYF. In DNA form, the CDR3 reads TGCAGCGCCGCGGGACACCTCTCTGGAAACACCATATATTTT.